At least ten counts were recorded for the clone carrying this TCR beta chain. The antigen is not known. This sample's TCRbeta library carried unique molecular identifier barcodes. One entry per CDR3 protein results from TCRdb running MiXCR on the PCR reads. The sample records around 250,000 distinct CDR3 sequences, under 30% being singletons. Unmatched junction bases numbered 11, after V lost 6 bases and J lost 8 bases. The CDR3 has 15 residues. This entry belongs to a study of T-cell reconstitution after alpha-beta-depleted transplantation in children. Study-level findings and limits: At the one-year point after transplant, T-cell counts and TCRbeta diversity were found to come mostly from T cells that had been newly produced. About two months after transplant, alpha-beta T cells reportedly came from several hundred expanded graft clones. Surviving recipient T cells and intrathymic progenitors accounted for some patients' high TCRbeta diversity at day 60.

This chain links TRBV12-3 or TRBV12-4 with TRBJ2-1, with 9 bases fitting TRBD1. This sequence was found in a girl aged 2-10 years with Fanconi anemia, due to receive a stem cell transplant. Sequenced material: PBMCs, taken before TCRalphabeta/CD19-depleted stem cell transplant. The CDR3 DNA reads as TGTGCCAGCAGGCGTCCCGGGACAGGGAGGGATGAGCAGTTCTTC. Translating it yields CASRRPGTGRDEQFF.